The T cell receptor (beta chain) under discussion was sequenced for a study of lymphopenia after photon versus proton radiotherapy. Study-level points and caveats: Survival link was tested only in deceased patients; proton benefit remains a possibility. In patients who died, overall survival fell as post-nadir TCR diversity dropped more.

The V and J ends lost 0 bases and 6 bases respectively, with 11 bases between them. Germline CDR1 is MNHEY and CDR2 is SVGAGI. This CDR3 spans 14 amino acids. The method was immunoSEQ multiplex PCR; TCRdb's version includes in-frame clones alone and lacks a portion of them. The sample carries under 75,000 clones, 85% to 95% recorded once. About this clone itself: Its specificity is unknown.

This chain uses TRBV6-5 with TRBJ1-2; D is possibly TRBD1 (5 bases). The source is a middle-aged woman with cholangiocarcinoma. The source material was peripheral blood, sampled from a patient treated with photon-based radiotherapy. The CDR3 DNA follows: TGTGCCAGCAGTTACTCGGGCAGGGACCATGGCTACACCTTC. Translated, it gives CASSYSGRDHGYTF.